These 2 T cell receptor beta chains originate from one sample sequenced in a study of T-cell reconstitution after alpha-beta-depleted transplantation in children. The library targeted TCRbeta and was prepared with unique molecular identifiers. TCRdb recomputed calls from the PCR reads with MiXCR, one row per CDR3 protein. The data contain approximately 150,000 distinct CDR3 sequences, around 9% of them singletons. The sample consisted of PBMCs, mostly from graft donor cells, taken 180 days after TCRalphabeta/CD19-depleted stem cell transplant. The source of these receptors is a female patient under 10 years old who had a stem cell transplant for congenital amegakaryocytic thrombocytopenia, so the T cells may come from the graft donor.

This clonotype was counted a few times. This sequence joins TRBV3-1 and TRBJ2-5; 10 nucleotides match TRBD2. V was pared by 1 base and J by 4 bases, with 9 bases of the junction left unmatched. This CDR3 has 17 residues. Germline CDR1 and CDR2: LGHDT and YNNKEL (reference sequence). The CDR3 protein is CASSQVPFSGGLETQYF. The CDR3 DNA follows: TGTGCCAGCAGCCAAGTTCCCTTTAGCGGGGGGTTAGAGACCCAGTACTTC.

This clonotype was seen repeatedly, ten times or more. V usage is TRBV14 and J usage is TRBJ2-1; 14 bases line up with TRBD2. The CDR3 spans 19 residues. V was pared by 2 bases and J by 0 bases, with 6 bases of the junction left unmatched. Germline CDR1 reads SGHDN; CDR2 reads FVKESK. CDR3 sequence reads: CASSQPGTSGGRSYNEQFF. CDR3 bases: TGTGCCAGCAGCCAACCCGGGACTAGCGGGGGCCGCTCCTACAATGAGCAGTTCTTC.